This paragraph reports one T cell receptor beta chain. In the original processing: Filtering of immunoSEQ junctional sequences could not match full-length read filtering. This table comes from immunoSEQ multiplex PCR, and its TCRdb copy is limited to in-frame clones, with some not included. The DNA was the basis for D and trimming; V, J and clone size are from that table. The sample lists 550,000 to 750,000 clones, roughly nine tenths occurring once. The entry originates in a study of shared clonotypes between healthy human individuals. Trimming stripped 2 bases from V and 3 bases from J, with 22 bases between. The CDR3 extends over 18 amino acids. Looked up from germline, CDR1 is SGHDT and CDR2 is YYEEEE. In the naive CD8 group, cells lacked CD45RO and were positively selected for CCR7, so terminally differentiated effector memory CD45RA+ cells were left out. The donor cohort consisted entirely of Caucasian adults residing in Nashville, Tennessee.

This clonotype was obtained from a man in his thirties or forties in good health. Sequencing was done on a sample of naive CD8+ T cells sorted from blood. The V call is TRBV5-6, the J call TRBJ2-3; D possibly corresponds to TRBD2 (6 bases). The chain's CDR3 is CASSLRVVRESITDTQYF. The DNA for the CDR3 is TGTGCCAGCAGCTTAAGGGTTGTACGGGAGAGTATTACAGATACGCAGTATTTT.